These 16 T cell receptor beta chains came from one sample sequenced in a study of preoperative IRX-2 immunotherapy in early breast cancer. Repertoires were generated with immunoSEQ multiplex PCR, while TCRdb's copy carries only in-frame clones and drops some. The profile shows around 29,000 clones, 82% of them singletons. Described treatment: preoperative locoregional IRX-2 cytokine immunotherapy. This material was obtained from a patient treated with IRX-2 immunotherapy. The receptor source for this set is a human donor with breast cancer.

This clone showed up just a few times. The CDR3 nucleotides read TGTGCCAGCAGCTTAGAAGGGACAGGAAACACCATATATTTT. It is translated as CASSLEGTGNTIYF. The rearrangement uses TRBV11-3 and TRBJ1-3; TRBD1 is a possible D gene (6 bases). V was clipped by 0 bases and J by 4 bases, with 7 bases between them. Germline assignment: CDR1 SGHNT and CDR2 YENEEA. The CDR3 is 14 residues long.

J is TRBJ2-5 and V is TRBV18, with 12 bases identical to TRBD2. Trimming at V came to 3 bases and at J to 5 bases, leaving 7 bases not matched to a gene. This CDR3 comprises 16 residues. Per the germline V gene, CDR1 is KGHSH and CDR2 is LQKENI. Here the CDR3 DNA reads TGTGCCAGCTCACCCGGACTAGCGGGATTAATTGAGACCCAGTACTTC. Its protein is CASSPGLAGLIETQYF.

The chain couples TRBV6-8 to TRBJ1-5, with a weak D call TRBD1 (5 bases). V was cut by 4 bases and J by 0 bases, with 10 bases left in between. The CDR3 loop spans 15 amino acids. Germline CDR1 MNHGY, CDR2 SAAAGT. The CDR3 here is CASSLGPYSNQPQHF. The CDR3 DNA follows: TGTGCCAGCAGTTTGGGACCTTATAGCAATCAGCCCCAGCATTTT.

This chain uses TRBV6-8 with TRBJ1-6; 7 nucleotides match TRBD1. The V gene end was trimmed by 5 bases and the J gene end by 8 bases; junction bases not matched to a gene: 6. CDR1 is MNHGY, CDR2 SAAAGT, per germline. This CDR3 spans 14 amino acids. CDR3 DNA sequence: TGTGCCAGCAGTCCCCGGGACAGCCATTCACCCCTCCACTTT. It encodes CASSPRDSHSPLHF.

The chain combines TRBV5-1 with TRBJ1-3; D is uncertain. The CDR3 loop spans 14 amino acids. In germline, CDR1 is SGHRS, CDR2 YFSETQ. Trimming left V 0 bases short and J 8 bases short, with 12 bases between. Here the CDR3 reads CASSLAGGADTIYF. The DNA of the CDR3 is TGCGCCAGCAGCTTGGCCGGAGGCGCGGACACCATATATTTT.

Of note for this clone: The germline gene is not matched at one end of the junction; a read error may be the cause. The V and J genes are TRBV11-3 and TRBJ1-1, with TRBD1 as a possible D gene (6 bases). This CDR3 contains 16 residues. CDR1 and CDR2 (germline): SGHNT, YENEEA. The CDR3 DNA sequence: TGTGCCAGCACCTTAGGGGGGTTCGCGGGGAACACTGAAGCTTTCTTT. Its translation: CASTLGGFAGNTEAFF.

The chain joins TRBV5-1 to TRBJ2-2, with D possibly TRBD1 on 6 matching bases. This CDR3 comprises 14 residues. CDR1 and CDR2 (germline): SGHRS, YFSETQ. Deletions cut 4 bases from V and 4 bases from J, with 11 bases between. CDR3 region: CASSRGQSTGELFF. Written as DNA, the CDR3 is TGCGCCAGCAGCAGAGGACAGAGCACCGGGGAGCTGTTTTTT.

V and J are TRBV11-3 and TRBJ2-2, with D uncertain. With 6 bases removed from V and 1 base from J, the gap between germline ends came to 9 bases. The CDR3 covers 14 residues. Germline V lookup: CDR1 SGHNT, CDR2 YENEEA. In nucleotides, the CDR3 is TGTGCCAGCAGTATGGCAGGGAACACCGGGGAGCTGTTTTTT. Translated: CASSMAGNTGELFF. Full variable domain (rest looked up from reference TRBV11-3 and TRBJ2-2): EAGVVQSPRYKIIEKKQPVAFWCNPISGHNTLYWYLQNLGQGPELLIRYENEEAVDDSQLPKDRFSAERLKGVDSTLKIQPAELGDSAVYLCASSMAGNTGELFFGEGSRLTVL.

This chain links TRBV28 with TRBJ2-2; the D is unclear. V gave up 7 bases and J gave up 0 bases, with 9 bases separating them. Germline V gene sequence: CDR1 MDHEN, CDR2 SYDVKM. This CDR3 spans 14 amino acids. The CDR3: CASTLLANTGELFF. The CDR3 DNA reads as TGTGCCAGCACCCTTCTAGCGAACACCGGGGAGCTGTTTTTT.

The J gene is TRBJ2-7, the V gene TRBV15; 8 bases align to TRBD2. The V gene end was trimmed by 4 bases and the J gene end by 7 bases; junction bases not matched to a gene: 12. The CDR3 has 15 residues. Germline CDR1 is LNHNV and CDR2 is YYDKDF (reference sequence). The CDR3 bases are TGTGCCACCAGCATCGGGAGGGGCACTCCGGGGGAGCAGTACTTC. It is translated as CATSIGRGTPGEQYF.

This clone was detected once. As DNA, the CDR3 is TGTGCCAGCAGCCGAAGCGGGGGGACTTCCGGGGAGCTGTTTTTT. This translates into CASSRSGGTSGELFF. The chain has TRBV11-3 and TRBJ2-2, with 9 positions matching TRBD2. The CDR3 sequence is 15 residues long. CDR1 SGHNT and CDR2 YENEEA come from the germline V gene. The V and J ends lost 5 bases and 6 bases, in that order; junction bases with no gene match: 7.

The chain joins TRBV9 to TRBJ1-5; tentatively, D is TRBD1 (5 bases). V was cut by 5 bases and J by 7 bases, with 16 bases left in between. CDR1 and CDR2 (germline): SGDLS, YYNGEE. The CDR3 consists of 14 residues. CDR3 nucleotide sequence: TGTGCCAGCAGTTACGGGGCGGGAGGGCAGCCCCAGCATTTT. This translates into CASSYGAGGQPQHF.

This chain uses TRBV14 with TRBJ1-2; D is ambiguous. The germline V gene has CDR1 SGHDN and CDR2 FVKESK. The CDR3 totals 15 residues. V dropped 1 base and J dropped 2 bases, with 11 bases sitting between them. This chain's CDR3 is CASSQVGRGNYGYTF. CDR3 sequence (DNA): TGTGCCAGCAGCCAAGTAGGGCGGGGAAACTATGGCTACACCTTC.

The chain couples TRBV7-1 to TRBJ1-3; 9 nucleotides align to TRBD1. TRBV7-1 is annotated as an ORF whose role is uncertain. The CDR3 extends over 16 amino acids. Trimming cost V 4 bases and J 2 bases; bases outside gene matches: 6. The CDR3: CASSFLQGAAGNTIYF. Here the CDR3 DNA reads TGTGCCAGCAGCTTTTTACAGGGGGCAGCTGGAAACACCATATATTTT.

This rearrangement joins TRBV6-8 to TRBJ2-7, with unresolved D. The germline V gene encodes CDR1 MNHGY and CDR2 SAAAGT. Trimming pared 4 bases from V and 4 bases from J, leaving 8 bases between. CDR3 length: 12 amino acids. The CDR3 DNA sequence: TGTGCCAGCAGTTCGCAAGTATACGAGCAGTACTTC. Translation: CASSSQVYEQYF.

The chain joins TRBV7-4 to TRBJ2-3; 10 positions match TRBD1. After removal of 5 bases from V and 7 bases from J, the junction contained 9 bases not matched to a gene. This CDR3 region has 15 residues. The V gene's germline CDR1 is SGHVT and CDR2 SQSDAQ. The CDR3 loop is CASSRPGQGSYTQYF. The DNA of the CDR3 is TGTGCCAGCAGCAGACCGGGACAGGGGAGTTATACGCAGTATTTT.